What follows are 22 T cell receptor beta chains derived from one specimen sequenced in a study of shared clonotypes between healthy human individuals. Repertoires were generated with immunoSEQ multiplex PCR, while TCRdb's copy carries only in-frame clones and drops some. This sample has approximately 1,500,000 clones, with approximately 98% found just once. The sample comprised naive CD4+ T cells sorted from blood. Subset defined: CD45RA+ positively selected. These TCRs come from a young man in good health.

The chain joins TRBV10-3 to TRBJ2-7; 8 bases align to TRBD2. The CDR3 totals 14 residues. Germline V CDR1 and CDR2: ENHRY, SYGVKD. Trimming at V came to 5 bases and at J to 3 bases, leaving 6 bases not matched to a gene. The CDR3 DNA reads TGTGCCATCAGTTCCGGGACTAGGGTCTACGAGCAGTACTTC. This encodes CAISSGTRVYEQYF.

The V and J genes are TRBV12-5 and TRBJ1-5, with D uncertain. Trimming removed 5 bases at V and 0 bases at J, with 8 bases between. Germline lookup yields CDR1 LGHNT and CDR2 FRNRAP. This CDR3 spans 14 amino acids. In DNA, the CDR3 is TGTGCTAGTGGTACTACGGATAGCAATCAGCCCCAGCATTTT. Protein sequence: CASGTTDSNQPQHF.

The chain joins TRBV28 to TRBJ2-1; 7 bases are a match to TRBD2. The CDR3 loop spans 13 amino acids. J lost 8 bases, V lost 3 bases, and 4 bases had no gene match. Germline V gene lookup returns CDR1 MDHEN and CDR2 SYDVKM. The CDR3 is CASSLPREDEQFF. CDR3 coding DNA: TGTGCCAGCAGTTTGCCCCGGGAGGATGAGCAGTTCTTC.

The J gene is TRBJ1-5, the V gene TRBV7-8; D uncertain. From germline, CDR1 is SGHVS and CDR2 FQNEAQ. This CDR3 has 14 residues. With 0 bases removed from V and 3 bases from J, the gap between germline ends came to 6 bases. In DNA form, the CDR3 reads TGTGCCAGCAGCTTAGCGCGTCTCAATCAGCCCCAGCATTTT. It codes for CASSLARLNQPQHF. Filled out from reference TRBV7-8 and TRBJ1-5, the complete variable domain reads GAGVSQSPRYKVAKRGQDVALRCDPISGHVSLFWYQQALGQGPEFLTYFQNEAQLDKSGLPSDRFFAERPEGSVSTLKIQRTQQEDSAVYLCASSLARLNQPQHFGDGTRLSIL.

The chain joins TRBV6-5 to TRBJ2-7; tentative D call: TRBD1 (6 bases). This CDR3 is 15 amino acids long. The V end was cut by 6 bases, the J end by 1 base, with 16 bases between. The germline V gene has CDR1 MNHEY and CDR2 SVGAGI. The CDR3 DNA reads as TGTGCCAGCAGCCCGGGACATTGGCGGTCCTACGAGCAGTACTTC. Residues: CASSPGHWRSYEQYF.

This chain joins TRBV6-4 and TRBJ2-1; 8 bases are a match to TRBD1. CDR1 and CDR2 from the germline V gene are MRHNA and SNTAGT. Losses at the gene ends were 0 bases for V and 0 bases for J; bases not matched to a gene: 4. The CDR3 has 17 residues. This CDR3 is CASSDSRQGFSYNEQFF. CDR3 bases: TGTGCCAGCAGTGACTCTCGACAGGGGTTCTCCTACAATGAGCAGTTCTTC.

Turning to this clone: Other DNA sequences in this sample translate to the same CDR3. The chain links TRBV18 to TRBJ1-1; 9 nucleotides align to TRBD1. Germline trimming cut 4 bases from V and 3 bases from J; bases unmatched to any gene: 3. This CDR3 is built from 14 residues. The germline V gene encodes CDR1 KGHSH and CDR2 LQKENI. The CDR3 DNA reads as TGTGCCAGCTCACGGACAGGGGCGGACACTGAAGCTTTCTTT. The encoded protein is CASSRTGADTEAFF.

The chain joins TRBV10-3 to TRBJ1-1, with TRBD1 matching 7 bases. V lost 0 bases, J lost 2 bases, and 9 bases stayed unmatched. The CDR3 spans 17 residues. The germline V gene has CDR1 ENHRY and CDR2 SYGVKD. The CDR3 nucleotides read TGTGCCATCAGTGAGTCAGGGGGCGCTTCGGAAAACACTGAAGCTTTCTTT. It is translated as CAISESGGASENTEAFF.

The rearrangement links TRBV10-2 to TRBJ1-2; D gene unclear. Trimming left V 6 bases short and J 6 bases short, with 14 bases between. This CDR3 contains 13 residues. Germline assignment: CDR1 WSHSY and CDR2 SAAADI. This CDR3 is CASSEGPGHGYTF. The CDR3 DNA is TGCGCCAGCAGCGAAGGGCCTGGACATGGCTACACCTTC.

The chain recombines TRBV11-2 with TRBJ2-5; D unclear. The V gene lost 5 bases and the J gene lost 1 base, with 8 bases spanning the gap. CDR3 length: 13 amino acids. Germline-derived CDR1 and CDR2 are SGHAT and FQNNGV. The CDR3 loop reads CASSPLAQETQYF. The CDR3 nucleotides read TGTGCCAGCAGCCCGTTAGCCCAAGAGACCCAGTACTTC.

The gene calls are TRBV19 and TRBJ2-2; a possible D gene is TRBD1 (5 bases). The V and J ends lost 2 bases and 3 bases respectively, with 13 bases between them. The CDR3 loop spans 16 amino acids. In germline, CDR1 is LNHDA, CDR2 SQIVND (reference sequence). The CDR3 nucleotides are TGTGCCAGTAGTATAATTGGGCAGGGCGACACCGGGGAGCTGTTTTTT. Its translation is CASSIIGQGDTGELFF.

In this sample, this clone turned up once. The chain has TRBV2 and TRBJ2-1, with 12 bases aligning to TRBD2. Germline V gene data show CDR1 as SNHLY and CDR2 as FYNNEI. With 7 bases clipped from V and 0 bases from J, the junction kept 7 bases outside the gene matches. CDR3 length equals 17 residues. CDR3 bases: TGTGCCAGCATCGGACTAGCGGGGTCAAGCTCCTACAATGAGCAGTTCTTC. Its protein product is CASIGLAGSSSYNEQFF. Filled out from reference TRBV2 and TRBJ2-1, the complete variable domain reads EPEVTQTPSHQVTQMGQEVILRCVPISNHLYFYWYRQILGQKVEFLVSFYNNEISEKSEIFDDQFSVERPDGSNFTLKIRSTKLEDSAMYFCASIGLAGSSSYNEQFFGPGTRLTVL.

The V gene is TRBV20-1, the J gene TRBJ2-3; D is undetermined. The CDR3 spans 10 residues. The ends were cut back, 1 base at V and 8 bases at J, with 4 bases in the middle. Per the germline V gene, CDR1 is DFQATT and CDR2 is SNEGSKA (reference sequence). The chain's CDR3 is CSARGGTQYF. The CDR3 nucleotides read TGCAGTGCTAGAGGAGGTACGCAGTATTTT.

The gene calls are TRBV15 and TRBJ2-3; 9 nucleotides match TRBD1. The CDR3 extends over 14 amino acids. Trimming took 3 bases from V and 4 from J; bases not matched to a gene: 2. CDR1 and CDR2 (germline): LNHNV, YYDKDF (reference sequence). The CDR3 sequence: CATSRRQGADTQYF. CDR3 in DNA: TGTGCCACCAGCAGGAGACAGGGGGCAGATACGCAGTATTTT.

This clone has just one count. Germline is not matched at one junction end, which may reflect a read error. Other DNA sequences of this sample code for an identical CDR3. The DNA for the CDR3 is TGTGCCAGCAGCCTAGCAGGAAGCGGGAGCTACGAGCAGTACTTC. Amino acid sequence: CASSLAGSGSYEQYF. The chain employs TRBV7-9 and TRBJ2-7; 8 bases are shared with TRBD2. Germline values: CDR1 SEHNR, CDR2 FQNEAQ (reference sequence). The length of the CDR3 is 15 residues.

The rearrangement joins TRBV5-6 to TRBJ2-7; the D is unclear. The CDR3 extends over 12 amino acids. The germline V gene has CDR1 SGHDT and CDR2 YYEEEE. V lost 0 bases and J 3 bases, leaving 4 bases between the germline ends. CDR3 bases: TGTGCCAGCAGCTTGGCCATCTACGAGCAGTACTTC. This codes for CASSLAIYEQYF. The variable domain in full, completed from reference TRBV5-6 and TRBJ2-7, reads DAGVTQSPTHLIKTRGQQVTLRCSPKSGHDTVSWYQQALGQGPQFIFQYYEEEERQRGNFPDRFSGHQFPNYSSELNVNALLLGDSALYLCASSLAIYEQYFGPGTRLTVT.

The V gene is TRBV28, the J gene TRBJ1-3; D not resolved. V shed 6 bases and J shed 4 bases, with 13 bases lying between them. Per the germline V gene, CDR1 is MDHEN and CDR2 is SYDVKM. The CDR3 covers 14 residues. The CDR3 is CASSSGQAGNTIYF. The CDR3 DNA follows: TGTGCCAGCAGCTCGGGTCAGGCAGGAAACACCATATATTTT.

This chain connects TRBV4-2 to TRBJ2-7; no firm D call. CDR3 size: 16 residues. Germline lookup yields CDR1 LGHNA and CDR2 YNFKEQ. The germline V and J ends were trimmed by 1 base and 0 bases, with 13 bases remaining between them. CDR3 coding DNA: TGTGCCAGCAGCCAAGTATGGGCGGAGAGCTCCTACGAGCAGTACTTC. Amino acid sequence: CASSQVWAESSYEQYF.

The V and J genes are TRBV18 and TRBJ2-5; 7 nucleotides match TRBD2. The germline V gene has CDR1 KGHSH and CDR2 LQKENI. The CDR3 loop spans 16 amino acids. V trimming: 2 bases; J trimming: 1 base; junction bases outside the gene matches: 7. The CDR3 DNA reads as TGTGCCAGCTCACCAATGCAAGCGGGGATCCAAGAGACCCAGTACTTC. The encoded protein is CASSPMQAGIQETQYF.

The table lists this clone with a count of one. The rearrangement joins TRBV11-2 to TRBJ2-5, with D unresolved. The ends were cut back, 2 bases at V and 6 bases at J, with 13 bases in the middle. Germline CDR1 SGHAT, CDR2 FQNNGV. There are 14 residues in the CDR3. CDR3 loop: CASSLPGSVQTQYF. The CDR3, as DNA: TGTGCCAGCAGCTTACCGGGTTCTGTGCAGACCCAGTACTTC.

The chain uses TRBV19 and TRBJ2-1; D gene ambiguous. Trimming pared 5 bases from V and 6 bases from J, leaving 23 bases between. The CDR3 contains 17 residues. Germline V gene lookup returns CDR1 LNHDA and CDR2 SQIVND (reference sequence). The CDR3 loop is CASSVAVFINVRNEQFF. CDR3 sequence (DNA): TGTGCCAGTAGTGTCGCGGTCTTCATTAACGTTCGCAATGAGCAGTTCTTC.

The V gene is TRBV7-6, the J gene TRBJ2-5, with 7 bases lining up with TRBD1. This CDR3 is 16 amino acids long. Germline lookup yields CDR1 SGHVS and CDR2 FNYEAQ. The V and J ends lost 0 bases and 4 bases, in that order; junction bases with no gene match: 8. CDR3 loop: CASSLASQGVGETQYF. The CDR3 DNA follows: TGTGCCAGCAGCTTAGCGTCCCAGGGGGTGGGAGAGACCCAGTACTTC.